These 20 T cell receptor beta chains originate from one sample sequenced in a study of blood T cell repertoires in COVID-19. Profiled with immunoSEQ multiplex PCR; TCRdb holds only in-frame clones, not every one. The sample carries over 60,000 clones, roughly 87% recorded once. Sample: peripheral blood. These receptors were collected from an elderly woman with acute or convalescent COVID-19.

This chain joins TRBV3-1 (or the pseudogene TRBV3-2) and TRBJ1-2; 7 bases are a match to TRBD1. This CDR3 comprises 12 residues. The V segment lost 3 bases and the J segment 8 bases; nucleotides outside the gene matches: 3. Germline V gene data show CDR1 as LGHDT and CDR2 as YNNKEL (reference sequence). The CDR3 bases are TGTGCCAGCAGCCAGCGAGGGGGCGGCTACACCTTC. Protein sequence: CASSQRGGGYTF.

This chain uses TRBV30 with TRBJ2-5; 13 nucleotides match TRBD2. Trimming took 3 bases from V and 5 from J; bases not matched to a gene: 9. The CDR3 extends over 16 amino acids. CDR1 is GTSNPN, CDR2 SVGIG, per germline (reference sequence). CDR3 in DNA: TGTGCCTGGAGCCGCGGACTAGCGGGAGACGGGGAGACCCAGTACTTC. Protein sequence: CAWSRGLAGDGETQYF. Drawing the rest from reference TRBV30 and TRBJ2-5, the complete variable domain is SQTIHQWPATLVQPVGSPLSLECTVEGTSNPNLYWYRQAAGRGLQLLFYSVGIGQISSEVPQNLSASRPQDRQFILSSKKLLLSDSGFYLCAWSRGLAGDGETQYFGPGTRLLVL.

This chain joins TRBV27 and TRBJ2-7; 7 positions agree with TRBD2. From germline, CDR1 is MNHEY and CDR2 SMNVEV (reference sequence). J was trimmed by 7 bases and V by 6 bases; bases with no gene match: 15. The CDR3 extends over 15 amino acids. The CDR3 sequence is CASSRPGLRSREQYF. The CDR3 nucleotides read TGTGCCAGCAGCCGACCGGGACTACGGTCTCGGGAGCAGTACTTC.

The J gene is TRBJ2-7, the V gene TRBV5-4; TRBD2 might be the D (5 bases). Trimming shortened V by 2 bases and J by 0 bases, and 15 bases separated the two germline ends. The length of the CDR3 is 16 residues. The V gene's germline CDR1 is SGHNT and CDR2 YYREEE (reference sequence). The CDR3, as DNA: TGTGCCAGCAGCTTTCGAAGGGAGATTCCCTCCTACGAGCAGTACTTC. Amino acids: CASSFRREIPSYEQYF.

V is TRBV5-1 and J is TRBJ2-5; TRBD2 aligns across 10 bases. Unmatched junction bases numbered 3, after V lost 0 bases and J lost 1 base. The germline gives CDR1 SGHRS, CDR2 YFSETQ. CDR3 size: 16 residues. The chain's CDR3 is CASSLGQREGQETQYF. The CDR3 DNA follows: TGCGCCAGCAGCTTGGGACAGCGGGAGGGCCAAGAGACCCAGTACTTC.

The chain recombines TRBV6-5 with TRBJ2-7, with D perhaps TRBD2 (6 bases). From germline, CDR1 is MNHEY and CDR2 SVGAGI. CDR3 length: 13 residues. Trimming left V 10 bases short and J 7 bases short, with 20 bases between. CDR3 sequence reads: CATKTVIRGEQYF. In DNA form, the CDR3 reads TGTGCCACCAAGACAGTTATCCGGGGGGAGCAGTACTTC.

The chain couples TRBV7-2 to TRBJ2-5, with 12 bases lining up with TRBD2. From germline, CDR1 is SGHTA and CDR2 FQGNSA. The V and J ends lost 0 bases and 3 bases, in that order; junction bases with no gene match: 8. The CDR3 is 18 amino acids. The CDR3, as DNA: TGTGCCAGCAGCTTAGCGGCCCTAGCGGGAGGGGGAAAAGAGACCCAGTACTTC. Its translation is CASSLAALAGGGKETQYF. The variable domain in full, completed from reference TRBV7-2 and TRBJ2-5, reads GAGVSQSPSNKVTEKGKDVELRCDPISGHTALYWYRQSLGQGLEFLIYFQGNSAPDKSGLPSDRFSAERTGGSVSTLTIQRTQQEDSAVYLCASSLAALAGGGKETQYFGPGTRLLVL.

This clone has a single count. The chain couples TRBV28 to TRBJ2-7, with 9 nucleotides matching TRBD1. V lost 6 bases, J lost 5 bases, and 11 bases stayed unmatched. The CDR3 sequence is 15 residues long. Germline CDR1 is MDHEN and CDR2 is SYDVKM. The CDR3 protein is CASSLPGTGLHEQYF. In DNA form, the CDR3 reads TGTGCCAGCAGCCTTCCCGGGACAGGGCTTCACGAGCAGTACTTC.

This clone has at least ten counts. This sequence joins TRBV7-3 and TRBJ1-2, with 8 bases matching TRBD1. Germline trimming cut 5 bases from V and 2 bases from J; bases unmatched to any gene: 1. The V gene's germline CDR1 is SGHTA and CDR2 FQGTGA. This CDR3 has 13 amino acids. CDR3 loop: CASSRTGNYGYTF. In DNA, the CDR3 is TGTGCCAGCAGCCGGACAGGGAACTATGGCTACACCTTC.

The chain couples TRBV24-1 to TRBJ1-2, with 8 bases lining up with TRBD1. V gave up 3 bases and J gave up 5 bases; unmatched junction bases: 10. CDR1 and CDR2 from the germline V gene are KGHDR and SFDVKD. CDR3 length: 16 amino acids. CDR3 coding DNA: TGTGCCACCAGTGATCTCCTAGGACAGGGCACTTATGGCTACACCTTC. Amino acids: CATSDLLGQGTYGYTF.

V is TRBV5-1 and J is TRBJ2-6; perhaps TRBD1 as D (5 bases). The CDR3 spans 16 residues. Germline values: CDR1 SGHRS, CDR2 YFSETQ. Trimming pared 0 bases from V and 4 bases from J, leaving 11 bases between. The CDR3 loop reads CASSLVVGAGANVLTF. CDR3 bases: TGCGCCAGCAGCTTGGTGGTAGGGGCAGGGGCCAACGTCCTGACTTTC.

This rearrangement joins TRBV19 to TRBJ1-2; possible D gene TRBD1, 5 bases. This CDR3 is built from 15 residues. Germline CDR1 reads LNHDA; CDR2 reads SQIVND (reference sequence). Trimming took off 5 bases at V and 7 bases at J, with 20 bases between the two ends. The CDR3 DNA follows: TGTGCCAGTAGTTTCCCCGGGACTCATTTACGTGGCTACACCTTC. Translating it yields CASSFPGTHLRGYTF.

The chain uses TRBV7-2 and TRBJ2-5, with D possibly TRBD2 on 5 matching bases. The CDR3 is 13 amino acids. V lost 8 bases and J lost 5, with 15 bases in between. The germline CDR1 and CDR2 sequences are SGHTA and FQGNSA. CDR3 sequence (DNA): TGTGCCAGCCGGAGGTCGGGCCAGGAGACCCAGTACTTC. It yields the protein CASRRSGQETQYF.

The gene calls are TRBV19 and TRBJ1-3; D is undetermined. The CDR3 totals 16 residues. V lost 2 bases, J lost 2 bases, and 13 bases lay in between. Germline CDR1 reads LNHDA; CDR2 reads SQIVND (reference sequence). The CDR3 reads CASSILDSGAGNTIYF. In DNA, the CDR3 is TGTGCCAGTAGTATACTCGACTCCGGAGCTGGAAACACCATATATTTT. The entire variable domain, with the rest obtained from reference TRBV19 and TRBJ1-3, is as follows: DGGITQSPKYLFRKEGQNVTLSCEQNLNHDAMYWYRQDPGQGLRLIYYSQIVNDFQKGDIAEGYSVSREKKESFPLTVTSAQKNPTAFYLCASSILDSGAGNTIYFGEGSWLTVV.

The J gene is TRBJ2-1, the V gene TRBV4-1; TRBD2 aligns across 10 bases. This CDR3 region has 15 residues. Germline CDR1 reads MGHRA; CDR2 reads YSYEKL. V lost 2 bases and J lost 7; bases outside the gene matches: 5. The CDR3 protein is CASSQRGLAANEQFF. CDR3 nucleotide sequence: TGCGCCAGCAGCCAAAGAGGACTAGCGGCAAATGAGCAGTTCTTC.

This chain's CDR3 is CASSFPPDRVNNEQFF. In DNA, the CDR3 is TGTGCCAGCTCATTCCCCCCGGACAGGGTCAACAATGAGCAGTTCTTC. J is TRBJ2-1 and V is TRBV18; 8 nucleotides match TRBD1. The germline V gene has CDR1 KGHSH and CDR2 LQKENI. The V and J ends lost 5 bases and 5 bases, in that order; junction bases with no gene match: 11. This CDR3 region has 16 residues.

V usage is TRBV7-2 and J usage is TRBJ2-1, with D possibly TRBD2 on 6 matching bases. CDR1 is SGHTA, CDR2 FQGNSA, per germline. V was shortened by 3 bases and J by 7 bases, with 10 bases between the two germline ends. CDR3 size: 13 residues. The CDR3 region is CASSLTRLNEQFF. The CDR3, as DNA: TGTGCCAGCAGCTTGACTAGGTTGAATGAGCAGTTCTTC.

This chain joins TRBV7-6 and TRBJ2-5; 13 bases are shared with TRBD2. The length of the CDR3 is 15 residues. Germline CDR1 reads SGHVS; CDR2 reads FNYEAQ. Trimming took 5 bases from V and 7 from J; bases not matched to a gene: 7. Here the CDR3 DNA reads TGTGCCAGCAGCCCCGGACTAGCGGGAGAGAGGACCCAGTACTTC. This translates into CASSPGLAGERTQYF.

This chain uses TRBV29-1 with TRBJ2-6, with a possible D match to TRBD1 (6 bases). CDR1 is SQVTM, CDR2 ANQGSEA, per germline. V lost 7 bases and J 0 bases, leaving 10 bases between the germline ends. The CDR3 covers 14 residues. The CDR3 sequence is CSAKTGSGANVLTF. The CDR3 bases are TGCAGCGCAAAGACAGGCTCTGGGGCCAACGTCCTGACTTTC.

The chain combines TRBV19 with TRBJ1-1; a weak D match, TRBD1 (6 bases). V was shortened by 5 bases and J by 1 base, with 17 bases between the two germline ends. The germline V gene has CDR1 LNHDA and CDR2 SQIVND (reference sequence). The CDR3 extends over 16 amino acids. CDR3 amino acids: CASSFPPGTQNTEAFF. The CDR3 DNA reads as TGTGCCAGTAGTTTCCCCCCCGGGACACAGAACACTGAAGCTTTCTTT.